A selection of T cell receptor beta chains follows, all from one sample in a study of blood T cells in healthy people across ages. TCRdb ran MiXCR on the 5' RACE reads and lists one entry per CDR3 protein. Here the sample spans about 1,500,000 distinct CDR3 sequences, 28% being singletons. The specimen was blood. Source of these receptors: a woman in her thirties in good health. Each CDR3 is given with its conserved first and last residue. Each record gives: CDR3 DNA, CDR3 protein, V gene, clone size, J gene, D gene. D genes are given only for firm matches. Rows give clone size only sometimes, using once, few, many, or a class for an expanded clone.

CDR3 DNA: TGTGCCAGCAGCCAGGAATACCTAGCGACAGATACGCAGTATTTT
CDR3 protein: CASSQEYLATDTQYF
V gene: TRBV3-1
clone size: once
J gene: TRBJ2-3
D gene: -

CDR3 DNA: TGCGCCAGCAGCCGTCCGACCGGGACAGCCTACAATGAGCAGTTCTTC
CDR3 protein: CASSRPTGTAYNEQFF
V gene: TRBV4-1
clone size: few
J gene: TRBJ2-1
D gene: TRBD1

CDR3 DNA: TGTGCCAGCAGCCAAGGTGGTGGGTTGGCAAACAAAGATGGCTACACCTTC
CDR3 protein: CASSQGGGLANKDGYTF
V gene: TRBV7-9
clone size: -
J gene: TRBJ1-2
D gene: -

CDR3 DNA: TGTGCCATCAGCAGGGGACAACAAGAGACCCAGTACTTC
CDR3 protein: CAISRGQQETQYF
V gene: TRBV10-3
clone size: many
J gene: TRBJ2-5
D gene: -

CDR3 DNA: TGTGCCACCGGAATGGGGCGGAGAACTGAAGCTTTCTTT
CDR3 protein: CATGMGRRTEAFF
V gene: TRBV15
clone size: few
J gene: TRBJ1-1
D gene: -

CDR3 DNA: TGTGCCAGCAGCGTAAGGGCTTTCTTT
CDR3 protein: CASSVRAFF
V gene: TRBV9
clone size: -
J gene: TRBJ1-1
D gene: -

CDR3 DNA: TGCGCCAGCAGCCAAGGGAATACAGGGGGCGCAATCTATGGCTACACCTTC
CDR3 protein: CASSQGNTGGAIYGYTF
V gene: TRBV4-1
clone size: -
J gene: TRBJ1-2
D gene: TRBD1

CDR3 DNA: TGTGCCAGCAGCTTAGACCCGACTAGCGGGAGGGATACGCAGTATTTT
CDR3 protein: CASSLDPTSGRDTQYF
V gene: TRBV7-9
clone size: -
J gene: TRBJ2-3
D gene: TRBD2

CDR3 DNA: TGCAGTGCTAGACAGGTTTCCTACAATGAGCAGTTCTTC
CDR3 protein: CSARQVSYNEQFF
V gene: TRBV20-1
clone size: many
J gene: TRBJ2-1
D gene: -

CDR3 DNA: TGTGCCAGCAGCGTAAGGGCAGGGAACTCACCCCTCCACTTT
CDR3 protein: CASSVRAGNSPLHF
V gene: TRBV9
clone size: many
J gene: TRBJ1-6
D gene: -

CDR3 DNA: TGTGCCAGCAGGCCGGGGACTAGCGGGAGCGAGCAGTACTTC
CDR3 protein: CASRPGTSGSEQYF
V gene: TRBV6-5
clone size: -
J gene: TRBJ2-7
D gene: TRBD2

CDR3 DNA: TGTGCCAGCAGCGGCACTGGAGGCGAGCGGGGGACGAAAGAGACCCAGTACTTC
CDR3 protein: CASSGTGGERGTKETQYF
V gene: TRBV2
clone size: -
J gene: TRBJ2-5
D gene: TRBD2

CDR3 DNA: TGTGCCAGCTCACCTAACAGGGATTACGAGCAGTACTTC
CDR3 protein: CASSPNRDYEQYF
V gene: TRBV18
clone size: few
J gene: TRBJ2-7
D gene: -

CDR3 DNA: TGCAGTGCCTACCAGACCGGGAGTGCCAACTACAATGAGCAGTACTTC
CDR3 protein: CSAYQTGSANYNEQYF
V gene: TRBV20-1
clone size: -
J gene: TRBJ2-7
D gene: -

CDR3 DNA: TGTGCCAGCAGCCTCAACGAGGGGGATACGCAGTATTTT
CDR3 protein: CASSLNEGDTQYF
V gene: TRBV7-2
clone size: few
J gene: TRBJ2-3
D gene: -

CDR3 DNA: TGTGCCAGTAGTCGCGGGGACAGGGTGAATTCACCCCTCCACTTT
CDR3 protein: CASSRGDRVNSPLHF
V gene: TRBV19
clone size: -
J gene: TRBJ1-6
D gene: TRBD1

CDR3 DNA: TGTGCCAGCAGAGCACTACGAAATGAGCAGTTCTTC
CDR3 protein: CASRALRNEQFF
V gene: TRBV6-1
clone size: few
J gene: TRBJ2-1
D gene: -

CDR3 DNA: TGTGCCAGCTCACCCGGGACAGGGGGCATAAGCAATCAGCCCCAGCATTTT
CDR3 protein: CASSPGTGGISNQPQHF
V gene: TRBV18
clone size: -
J gene: TRBJ1-5
D gene: TRBD1

CDR3 DNA: TGTGCCAGCAGCCTGGACATCTCCAAAAACATTCAGTACTTC
CDR3 protein: CASSLDISKNIQYF
V gene: TRBV3-1
clone size: -
J gene: TRBJ2-4
D gene: -

CDR3 DNA: TGTGCCAGCAGCCCAGTTGCCGGGACTAGCGGGACTAATGAGCAGTTCTTC
CDR3 protein: CASSPVAGTSGTNEQFF
V gene: TRBV7-2
clone size: few
J gene: TRBJ2-1
D gene: TRBD2

CDR3 DNA: TGCGCCAGCAGCCAAGATGAGGGAACTGGGGCCAACGTCCCGACTTTC
CDR3 protein: CASSQDEGTGANVPTF
V gene: TRBV4-3
clone size: few
J gene: TRBJ2-6
D gene: -

CDR3 DNA: TGCAGTGCTAGGAATCCACCCCGGAATGAGCAGTTCTTC
CDR3 protein: CSARNPPRNEQFF
V gene: TRBV20-1
clone size: -
J gene: TRBJ2-1
D gene: -

CDR3 DNA: TGCAGTGCTAGAGAAGGCAGGGGCGCGTATCAGCCCCAGCATTTT
CDR3 protein: CSAREGRGAYQPQHF
V gene: TRBV20-1
clone size: -
J gene: TRBJ1-5
D gene: -

CDR3 DNA: TGTGTCAGCAGCAAACTAGGACCCGTATTGCGGTACTCCTACAATGAGCAGTTCTTC
CDR3 protein: CVSSKLGPVLRYSYNEQFF
V gene: TRBV21-1
clone size: -
J gene: TRBJ2-1
D gene: -

CDR3 DNA: TGTGCCAGCAGCTTGGAACGGGACGCCCGAGGGGCCCTCCACTTT
CDR3 protein: CASSLERDARGALHF
V gene: TRBV5-5
clone size: many
J gene: TRBJ1-6
D gene: -

CDR3 DNA: TGTGCCAGCAGCTCCGGGACAGGGGCTGGTGATGGTTACACCTTC
CDR3 protein: CASSSGTGAGDGYTF
V gene: TRBV7-9
clone size: -
J gene: TRBJ1-2
D gene: TRBD1

CDR3 DNA: TGTGCCAGCACCGACATATCCTTAGGGGGAGGCACCAAACGCTACGAGCAGTACTTC
CDR3 protein: CASTDISLGGGTKRYEQYF
V gene: TRBV12-3/TRBV12-4
clone size: few
J gene: TRBJ2-7
D gene: -

CDR3 DNA: TGTGCCAGTAACAGGGTTCTGAACAAGCAGTACTTC
CDR3 protein: CASNRVLNKQYF
V gene: TRBV6-1
clone size: -
J gene: TRBJ2-7
D gene: -

CDR3 DNA: TGCAGTGCTTCTAGCGGGCGCCGCTACGAGCAGTACTTC
CDR3 protein: CSASSGRRYEQYF
V gene: TRBV20-1
clone size: few
J gene: TRBJ2-7
D gene: TRBD2

CDR3 DNA: TGTGCCAGCAGCCTGACAGGGTTGGGGACCCAGTACTTC
CDR3 protein: CASSLTGLGTQYF
V gene: TRBV7-3
clone size: many
J gene: TRBJ2-5
D gene: TRBD1

CDR3 DNA: TGTGCCTGCAGTTTAGGCTCAGGGGATGGCTACACCTTC
CDR3 protein: CACSLGSGDGYTF
V gene: TRBV12-3/TRBV12-4
clone size: few
J gene: TRBJ1-2
D gene: -

CDR3 DNA: TGTGCCAGCAAGAGGAGTCTCGGCTCCTACGAGCAGTACTTC
CDR3 protein: CASKRSLGSYEQYF
V gene: TRBV12-3/TRBV12-4
clone size: many
J gene: TRBJ2-7
D gene: -

CDR3 DNA: TGTGCCATCAGTGAGGGTCAACCAGGGGCTGGCGAGCAGTACTTC
CDR3 protein: CAISEGQPGAGEQYF
V gene: TRBV10-3
clone size: few
J gene: TRBJ2-7
D gene: -

CDR3 DNA: TGTGCCAGCAGCCTGGACAGAGATCACTACGAGCAGTACTTC
CDR3 protein: CASSLDRDHYEQYF
V gene: TRBV9
clone size: many
J gene: TRBJ2-7
D gene: -

CDR3 DNA: TGTGCCAGCAGCTTCCGGTGGACCTACGAGCAGTACTTC
CDR3 protein: CASSFRWTYEQYF
V gene: TRBV5-5
clone size: many
J gene: TRBJ2-7
D gene: -

CDR3 DNA: TGTGCCAGCAATCCAATCGGACAGACCGGCTACACCTTC
CDR3 protein: CASNPIGQTGYTF
V gene: TRBV2
clone size: once
J gene: TRBJ1-2
D gene: -

CDR3 DNA: TGCAGCGTTGAGGTTGGGTTAGCCCACAATGAGCAGTTCTTC
CDR3 protein: CSVEVGLAHNEQFF
V gene: TRBV29-1
clone size: many
J gene: TRBJ2-1
D gene: -

CDR3 DNA: TGCAGCGTTACCGGGACAGGCTCCTACAATGAGCAGTTCTTC
CDR3 protein: CSVTGTGSYNEQFF
V gene: TRBV29-1
clone size: few
J gene: TRBJ2-1
D gene: TRBD1

CDR3 DNA: TGTGCCAGCAGCTCCCAAAGGCACGAAAAGGGCACTGAAGCTTTCTTT
CDR3 protein: CASSSQRHEKGTEAFF
V gene: TRBV7-3
clone size: few
J gene: TRBJ1-1
D gene: -

CDR3 DNA: TGCAGTGCTAGCTCCCCAGGGTCTTATGGCTACACCTTC
CDR3 protein: CSASSPGSYGYTF
V gene: TRBV20-1
clone size: -
J gene: TRBJ1-2
D gene: -

CDR3 DNA: TGTGCCAGCACCTACAACAGGGCCTATGGCTACACCTTC
CDR3 protein: CASTYNRAYGYTF
V gene: TRBV5-4
clone size: -
J gene: TRBJ1-2
D gene: -

CDR3 DNA: TGTGCCAGTGCAGCAGGCCTTAGCACAGATACGCAGTATTTT
CDR3 protein: CASAAGLSTDTQYF
V gene: TRBV7-3
clone size: -
J gene: TRBJ2-3
D gene: -

CDR3 DNA: TGTGCCAGCAGAGCCACAGGGGGCATGTCAGATACGCAGTATTTT
CDR3 protein: CASRATGGMSDTQYF
V gene: TRBV6-5
clone size: -
J gene: TRBJ2-3
D gene: TRBD1

CDR3 DNA: TGTGCCAGCAGTCCCTCGGCGGGTGGGAATCCCCAGTACTTC
CDR3 protein: CASSPSAGGNPQYF
V gene: TRBV27
clone size: -
J gene: TRBJ2-5
D gene: -

CDR3 DNA: TGTGCCAGCGCACAGGGACGGAATGGCTACACCTTC
CDR3 protein: CASAQGRNGYTF
V gene: TRBV18
clone size: -
J gene: TRBJ1-2
D gene: -

CDR3 DNA: TGTGCCAGCAGCTTAGGACAGACCTTAAACATTCAGTACTTC
CDR3 protein: CASSLGQTLNIQYF
V gene: TRBV13
clone size: -
J gene: TRBJ2-4
D gene: -

CDR3 DNA: TGTGCCAGCAGCTTCGTTACACTAGCGGTAAATGAGCAGTTCTTC
CDR3 protein: CASSFVTLAVNEQFF
V gene: TRBV11-2
clone size: -
J gene: TRBJ2-1
D gene: TRBD2

CDR3 DNA: TGTGCCAGCAGTTTGACCGGACAGGGTGGTTTCTACACCTTC
CDR3 protein: CASSLTGQGGFYTF
V gene: TRBV12-3/TRBV12-4
clone size: few
J gene: TRBJ1-2
D gene: TRBD1

CDR3 DNA: TGTGCCAGCAGCGTTTGGGCTAGCGGAACCTACGAGCAGTACTTC
CDR3 protein: CASSVWASGTYEQYF
V gene: TRBV9
clone size: many
J gene: TRBJ2-7
D gene: TRBD2

CDR3 DNA: TGCGCCAGCAGCTTTACAGGTAGCCCCGGGGAGCTGTTTTTT
CDR3 protein: CASSFTGSPGELFF
V gene: TRBV5-1
clone size: -
J gene: TRBJ2-2
D gene: -

CDR3 DNA: TGCGCCAGCAGCTTGGGGGCGGGGGGATTCGGGAATGAGCAGTTCTTC
CDR3 protein: CASSLGAGGFGNEQFF
V gene: TRBV5-1
clone size: -
J gene: TRBJ2-1
D gene: TRBD2